The rows below give T cell receptor beta chains drawn from one sample of a study of CD4 and CD8 cells across lung adenocarcinoma regions. MiXCR was run by TCRdb on the PCR reads, yielding one entry per CDR3 protein. The sample records around 4,000 distinct CDR3 sequences, around 61% being singletons. Specimen: CD4+ T cells from the center of a lung tumor. All receptors come from a male donor with lung adenocarcinoma. The CD4 and CD8 labels of this study may be unreliable. Each CDR3 is given with its conserved first and last residue. Expanded clones are given a class, and other clones once, few, many or no size at all.

>-|TRBV6-1
CASSVSGLDLYF
>-|TRBV27
CASSPAAGNEQFF
>few|TRBV6-1
CATVGVVYNEQFF
>-|TRBV11-3
CASSSHHRTSGRSNEQFF
>-|TRBV12-3/TRBV12-4
CASSPQAGVRNSSYNEQFF
>-|TRBV12-3/TRBV12-4
CASSWTSGQTGELFF
>medium-sized|TRBV10-1
CASSDTVSGNTIYF
>-|TRBV25-1
CARSEVGRDTDTQYF
>-|TRBV12-3/TRBV12-4
CASNLSPQETQYF
>-|TRBV6-1
CASTKAGGISYEQYF
>few|TRBV9
CASSAAGSVKNIQYF
>-|TRBV6-1
CASSEGGRARGTQYF
>-|TRBV4-1
CASSHPDRTYEQYF
>once|TRBV10-2
CASVSPGGFTGELFF
>-|TRBV7-2
CASSPQGSAGHSYEQYF
>-|TRBV6-1
CASSEGTSGSGSDTQYF
>-|TRBV6-5
CASSYRALSNQPQHF
>-|TRBV6-1
CASSDITQYF
>-|TRBV5-6
CASSSQETQYF
>-|TRBV7-6
CASSLGGLAGDEQYF
>-|TRBV11-1
CASSRTGGGQETQYF
>-|TRBV5-1
CASSWDRVETQYF
>-|TRBV4-1
CASSQGGGQFLTEAFF
>-|TRBV7-2
CASSSAGTGEQTQYF
>-|TRBV7-7
CASSLSGSNEQFF
>-|TRBV6-1
CASTETSGDPMSTQNF
>-|TRBV25-1
CASGGAGGRARETQYF
>-|TRBV6-5
CASSYSSGKGTQYF
>-|TRBV10-3
CAGRGGGDQETQYF
>-|TRBV6-5
CASSYSILGTNYGYTF
>few|TRBV4-1
CASSHKHHQLAKNIQYF
>-|TRBV4-1
CASSQEAGTNTGELFF
>-|TRBV6-1
CASSVYRGYGYTF
>large|TRBV6-1
CATSARIPYNEQFF
>-|TRBV12-3/TRBV12-4
CASSPRGETQYF
>-|TRBV7-3
CASSFRGTVTDTQYF
>-|TRBV6-5
CASSYNRGNEQFF
>-|TRBV10-2
CGSRGVGSKNTQYF
>-|TRBV6-1
CASSKGLGGRDKNIQYF
>-|TRBV27
CASSWGQASGSPLHF
>-|TRBV6-1
CASSEVFQGTEAFF
>-|TRBV12-3/TRBV12-4
CASSFSWQREAGNTIYF
>few|TRBV6-1
CASSEGSGGRGTQYF
>-|TRBV7-2
CASKHPGLRYNEQFF
>-|TRBV11-2
CASSQANGAITYNEQFF
>-|TRBV6-1
CASNRLAGVYEQFF
>few|TRBV7-2
CASSSPQGFSYNSPLHF
>medium-sized|TRBV6-1
CASSGFGATNEKLFF
>-|TRBV7-2
CASSLEGRGVSNEQFF
>-|TRBV11-2
CASSLARTAVGTQYF
>-|TRBV5-5
CASSLGTGFTGELFF
>-|TRBV5-1
CASSLWGDQPQETQYF
>-|TRBV7-6
CASSLAQTAQETQYF
>-|TRBV6-1
CASVWPFSGANVQTF
>-|TRBV6-5
CASSNSVTGEQFF
>-|TRBV7-3
CASSYQGQGSQETQYF
>-|TRBV6-1
CASSGDRVLAGVGETQYF
>-|TRBV6-5
CASSYGLTGGGNEQFF
>-|TRBV7-6
CASSLLEGDSYEQYF